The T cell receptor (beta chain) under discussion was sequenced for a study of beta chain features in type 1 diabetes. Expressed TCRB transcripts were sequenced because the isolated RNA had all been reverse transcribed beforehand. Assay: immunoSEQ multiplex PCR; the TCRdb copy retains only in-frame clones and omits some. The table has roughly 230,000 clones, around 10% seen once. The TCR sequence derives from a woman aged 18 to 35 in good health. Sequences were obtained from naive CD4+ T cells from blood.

This chain's CDR3 is CASSAGRAQETQYF. CDR3 nucleotide sequence: TGTGCCAGCAGCGCGGGAAGGGCCCAAGAGACCCAGTACTTC. The chain recombines TRBV5-4 with TRBJ2-5, with D perhaps TRBD2 (6 bases). The CDR3 has 14 amino acids. V was trimmed by 4 bases and J by 1 base, leaving 11 bases between them. Germline V lookup: CDR1 SGHNT, CDR2 YYREEE (reference sequence).